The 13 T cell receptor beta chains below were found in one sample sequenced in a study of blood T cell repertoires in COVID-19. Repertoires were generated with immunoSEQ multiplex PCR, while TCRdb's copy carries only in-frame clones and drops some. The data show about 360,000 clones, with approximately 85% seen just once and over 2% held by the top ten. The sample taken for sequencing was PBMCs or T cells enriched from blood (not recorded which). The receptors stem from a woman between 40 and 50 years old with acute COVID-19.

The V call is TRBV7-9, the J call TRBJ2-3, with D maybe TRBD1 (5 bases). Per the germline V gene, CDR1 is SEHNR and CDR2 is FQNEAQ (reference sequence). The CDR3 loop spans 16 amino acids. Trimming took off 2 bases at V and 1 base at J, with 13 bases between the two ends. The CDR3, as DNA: TGTGCCAGCAGCTTAACCTTAGGACACCGCACAGATACGCAGTATTTT. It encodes CASSLTLGHRTDTQYF.

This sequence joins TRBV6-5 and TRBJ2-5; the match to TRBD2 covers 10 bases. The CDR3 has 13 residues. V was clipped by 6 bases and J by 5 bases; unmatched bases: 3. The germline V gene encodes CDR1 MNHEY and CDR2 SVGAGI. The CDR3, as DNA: TGTGCCAGCAGACTAGCGGGGACGGAGACCCAGTACTTC. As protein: CASRLAGTETQYF.

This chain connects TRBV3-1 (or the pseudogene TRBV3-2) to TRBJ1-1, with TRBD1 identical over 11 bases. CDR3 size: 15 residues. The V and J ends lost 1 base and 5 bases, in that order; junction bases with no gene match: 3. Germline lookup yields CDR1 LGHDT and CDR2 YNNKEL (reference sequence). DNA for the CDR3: TGTGCCAGCAGCCAAGCGCGGGACAGGGGGACTGAAGCTTTCTTT. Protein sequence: CASSQARDRGTEAFF.

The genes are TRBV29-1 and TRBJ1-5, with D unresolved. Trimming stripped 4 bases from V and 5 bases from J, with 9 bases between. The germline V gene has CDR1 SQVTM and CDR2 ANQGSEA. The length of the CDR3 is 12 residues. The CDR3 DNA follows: TGCAGCGTTGGTAACACCGATCAGCCCCAGCATTTT. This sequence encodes CSVGNTDQPQHF.

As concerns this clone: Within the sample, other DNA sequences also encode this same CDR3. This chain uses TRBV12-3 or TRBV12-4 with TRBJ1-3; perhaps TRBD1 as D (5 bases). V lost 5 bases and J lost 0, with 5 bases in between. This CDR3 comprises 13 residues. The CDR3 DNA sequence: TGTGCCAGCAGTGACAGCTCTGGAAACACCATATATTTT. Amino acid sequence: CASSDSSGNTIYF.

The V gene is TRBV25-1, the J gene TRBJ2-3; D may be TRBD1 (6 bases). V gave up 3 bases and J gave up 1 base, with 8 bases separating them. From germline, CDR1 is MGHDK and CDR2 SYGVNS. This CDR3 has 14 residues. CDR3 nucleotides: TGTGCCAGCAGTGACAGGGGAGGCACAGATACGCAGTATTTT. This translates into CASSDRGGTDTQYF. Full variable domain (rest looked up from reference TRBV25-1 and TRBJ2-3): EADIYQTPRYLVIGTGKKITLECSQTMGHDKMYWYQQDPGMELHLIHYSYGVNSTEKGDLSSESTVSRIRTEHFPLTLESARPSHTSQYLCASSDRGGTDTQYFGPGTRLTVL.

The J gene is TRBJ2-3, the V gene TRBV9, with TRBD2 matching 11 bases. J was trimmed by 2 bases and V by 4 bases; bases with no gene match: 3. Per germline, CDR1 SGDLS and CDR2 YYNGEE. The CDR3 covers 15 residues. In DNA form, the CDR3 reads TGTGCCAGCAGCAGACTAGCGGGGTACACAGATACGCAGTATTTT. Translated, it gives CASSRLAGYTDTQYF.

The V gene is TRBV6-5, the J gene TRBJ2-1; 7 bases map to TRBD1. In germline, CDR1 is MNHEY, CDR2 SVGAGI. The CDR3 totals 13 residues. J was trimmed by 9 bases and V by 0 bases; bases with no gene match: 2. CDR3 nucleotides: TGTGCCAGCAGTTACTCAGGGGGCATTGAGCAGTTCTTC. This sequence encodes CASSYSGGIEQFF.

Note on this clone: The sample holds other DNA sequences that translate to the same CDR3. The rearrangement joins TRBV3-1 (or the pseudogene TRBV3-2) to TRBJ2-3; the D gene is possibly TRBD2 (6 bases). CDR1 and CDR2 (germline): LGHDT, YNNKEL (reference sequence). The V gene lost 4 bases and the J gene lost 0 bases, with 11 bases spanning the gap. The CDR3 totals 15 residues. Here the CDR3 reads CASSLSGTSTDTQYF. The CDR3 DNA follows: TGTGCCAGCAGCCTCTCCGGGACTAGCACAGATACGCAGTATTTT.

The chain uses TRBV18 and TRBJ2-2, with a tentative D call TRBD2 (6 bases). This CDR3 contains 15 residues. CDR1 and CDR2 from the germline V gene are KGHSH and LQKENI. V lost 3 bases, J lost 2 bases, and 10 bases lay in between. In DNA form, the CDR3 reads TGTGCCAGCTCACCGGAGGGGCTCAACACCGGGGAGCTGTTTTTT. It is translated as CASSPEGLNTGELFF.

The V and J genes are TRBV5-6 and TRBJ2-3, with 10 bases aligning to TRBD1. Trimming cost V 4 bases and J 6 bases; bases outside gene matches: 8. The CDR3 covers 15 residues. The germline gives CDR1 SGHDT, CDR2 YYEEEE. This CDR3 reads CASSLTGTGVDTQYF. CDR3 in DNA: TGTGCCAGCAGCCTTACCGGGACAGGGGTGGATACGCAGTATTTT. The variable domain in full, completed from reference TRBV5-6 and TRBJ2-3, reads DAGVTQSPTHLIKTRGQQVTLRCSPKSGHDTVSWYQQALGQGPQFIFQYYEEEERQRGNFPDRFSGHQFPNYSSELNVNALLLGDSALYLCASSLTGTGVDTQYFGPGTRLTVL.

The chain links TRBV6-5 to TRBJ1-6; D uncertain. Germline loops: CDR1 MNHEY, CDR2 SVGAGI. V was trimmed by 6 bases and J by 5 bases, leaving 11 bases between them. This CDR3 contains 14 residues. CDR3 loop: CASSFDTDNSPLHF. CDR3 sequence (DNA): TGTGCCAGCAGCTTTGACACAGATAATTCACCCCTCCACTTT.

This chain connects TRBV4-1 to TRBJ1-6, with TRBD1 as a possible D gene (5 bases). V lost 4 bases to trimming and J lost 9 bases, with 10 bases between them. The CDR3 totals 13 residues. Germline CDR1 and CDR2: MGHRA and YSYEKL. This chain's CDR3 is CASSRDSFSPLHF. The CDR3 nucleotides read TGCGCCAGCAGCCGCGACAGCTTTTCACCCCTCCACTTT.